Following are 24 T cell receptor beta chains from one sample sequenced in a study of CD8 T cells in ankylosing spondylitis. General study findings and limits: A TCR beta motif made of about 8 highly homologous variants seemed typical of ankylosing spondylitis blood.

One entry per CDR3 protein results from TCRdb running MiXCR on the 5' RACE reads. The sample records around 770,000 distinct CDR3 sequences, 15% to 20% being singletons. Their specific antigens are unknown. The sample was blood, either unsorted or a sorted T cell fraction (not recorded which). The receptors derive from a male donor with ankylosing spondylitis.

This clonotype has a handful of counts. This chain's CDR3 is CASRPGTGGRYGYTF. CDR3 sequence (DNA): TGTGCCAGCAGACCCGGGACAGGGGGGAGGTATGGCTACACCTTC. This rearrangement joins TRBV28 to TRBJ1-2; 11 bases fit TRBD1. V gave up 6 bases and J gave up 5 bases; unmatched junction bases: 8. The CDR3 consists of 15 residues. Looked up from germline, CDR1 is MDHEN and CDR2 is SYDVKM.

Many counts were recorded for this clonotype. The V call is TRBV12-3 or TRBV12-4, the J call TRBJ1-5, with a tentative D call TRBD1 (5 bases). The CDR3 is 16 amino acids. Trimming removed 5 bases at V and 7 bases at J, with 21 bases between. CDR3 sequence: CASSKGPVGQWQPQHF. CDR3 DNA: TGTGCCAGCAGTAAGGGGCCCGTGGGTCAATGGCAGCCCCAGCATTTT.

The CDR3 loop reads CASSPLLGEAFF. The CDR3, as DNA: TGTGCCAGCAGTCCCCTATTGGGAGAAGCTTTCTTT. The gene calls are TRBV12-3 or TRBV12-4 and TRBJ1-1, with D uncertain. The CDR3 length is 12 residues. V lost 5 bases to trimming and J lost 8 bases, with 12 bases between them.

The gene calls are TRBV7-2 and TRBJ2-3; D gene unclear. The germline CDR1 and CDR2 sequences are SGHTA and FQGNSA. The CDR3 covers 15 residues. The ends were cut back, 1 base at V and 2 bases at J, with 10 bases in the middle. The CDR3 loop reads CASSLGTADTDTQYF. The CDR3 region has the DNA TGTGCCAGCAGCTTAGGAACAGCAGACACAGATACGCAGTATTTT.

The V and J genes are TRBV11-2 and TRBJ2-7, with 9 bases aligning to TRBD2. The V segment lost 3 bases and the J segment 6 bases; nucleotides outside the gene matches: 9. Per the germline V gene, CDR1 is SGHAT and CDR2 is FQNNGV. The CDR3 length is 15 residues. The CDR3 loop reads CASSFAGGPRGEQYF. The CDR3 DNA reads TGTGCCAGCAGCTTCGCGGGAGGGCCCCGGGGCGAGCAGTACTTC.

This clonotype was detected only a few times. V usage is TRBV7-9 and J usage is TRBJ2-1, with D uncertain. The CDR3 spans 17 residues. Germline V gene data show CDR1 as SEHNR and CDR2 as FQNEAQ (reference sequence). Trimming took off 4 bases at V and 5 bases at J, with 21 bases between the two ends. The chain's CDR3 is CASSSTRPALGNNEQFF. The CDR3 DNA reads TGTGCCAGCAGCTCAACGCGACCCGCCTTAGGGAACAATGAGCAGTTCTTC.

In this sample, this clonotype turned up a few times. The rearrangement joins TRBV20-1 to TRBJ2-5; D possibly corresponds to TRBD1 (7 bases). Germline CDR1 is DFQATT and CDR2 is SNEGSKA (reference sequence). This CDR3 has 14 amino acids. Trimming stripped 5 bases from V and 5 bases from J, with 18 bases between. The CDR3 spells CSAPGGQLFETQYF. CDR3 in DNA: TGCAGTGCTCCCGGGGGACAGCTCTTTGAGACCCAGTACTTC.

This clonotype came up a few times. This chain links TRBV12-3 or TRBV12-4 with TRBJ2-1; D is perhaps TRBD1 or TRBD2 (7 bases each). CDR3 length equals 17 residues. Trimming took off 8 bases at V and 5 bases at J, with 25 bases between the two ends. The CDR3 DNA follows: TGTGCCAGCTTAGCACCCCCAGGGGGGGGTCCGGACAATGAGCAGTTCTTC. Translation gives CASLAPPGGGPDNEQFF.

The V and J genes are TRBV12-3 or TRBV12-4 and TRBJ2-1; D is perhaps TRBD2 (6 bases). The ends were cut back, 6 bases at V and 12 bases at J, with 18 bases in the middle. The CDR3 consists of 13 residues. CDR3 residues: CASRHLRLVRQFF. As DNA, the CDR3 is TGTGCCAGCAGGCATCTCAGACTAGTACGGCAGTTCTTC.

The chain employs TRBV20-1 and TRBJ2-5; 9 bases map to TRBD2. The CDR3 is made up of 16 amino acids. Germline CDR1 DFQATT, CDR2 SNEGSKA (reference sequence). Losses at the gene ends were 6 bases for V and 2 bases for J; bases not matched to a gene: 13. The CDR3 protein is CSAARRSGGKQETQYF. In nucleotides, the CDR3 is TGCAGTGCGGCCAGGAGGAGCGGGGGGAAACAAGAGACCCAGTACTTC.

The gene calls are TRBV7-2 and TRBJ2-2; 9 positions match TRBD2. V was clipped by 0 bases and J by 6 bases; unmatched bases: 8. The germline V gene has CDR1 SGHTA and CDR2 FQGNSA. The CDR3 extends over 17 amino acids. The CDR3 DNA sequence: TGTGCCAGCAGCTTAGCGGAAGCGGGGGGCCCAGCCGGGGAGCTGTTTTTT. The encoded protein is CASSLAEAGGPAGELFF.

The genes are TRBV28 and TRBJ2-1; 8 nucleotides match TRBD2. This CDR3 region has 15 residues. J was trimmed by 5 bases and V by 6 bases; bases with no gene match: 9. CDR1 and CDR2 from the germline V gene are MDHEN and SYDVKM. The CDR3 DNA sequence: TGTGCCAGCAGGGATGCCGGGACTAGAGACAATGAGCAGTTCTTC. Its protein is CASRDAGTRDNEQFF.

The rearrangement uses TRBV2 and TRBJ1-1; 7 bases agree with TRBD1. J was trimmed by 7 bases and V by 7 bases; bases with no gene match: 9. The CDR3 extends over 13 amino acids. In germline, CDR1 is SNHLY, CDR2 FYNNEI. The DNA for the CDR3 is TGTGCCAGCATTCCCGACAGGGCTAGTGAAGCTTTCTTT. Its protein product is CASIPDRASEAFF.

The CDR3 coding sequence is TGCAGTGCTAGACTAGCGTCATCCACAGATACGCAGTATTTT. Amino acid sequence: CSARLASSTDTQYF. V usage is TRBV20-1 and J usage is TRBJ2-3, with D tentatively TRBD2 (6 bases). Between the trimmed V and J ends, which lost 2 bases and 2 bases, there was a span of 11 bases. The length of the CDR3 is 14 residues. The germline CDR1 and CDR2 sequences are DFQATT and SNEGSKA (reference sequence).

The CDR3 sequence: CASSQGGGGDSGYTF. CDR3 nucleotides: TGTGCCAGCAGCCAAGGTGGTGGGGGAGATAGTGGCTACACCTTC. The chain joins TRBV3-1 to TRBJ1-2, with D maybe TRBD1 (5 bases). The germline V and J ends were trimmed by 1 base and 7 bases, with 16 bases remaining between them. There are 15 residues in the CDR3. The germline CDR1 and CDR2 sequences are LGHDT and YNNKEL (reference sequence).

In its sample, this clonotype was seen a few times. The chain combines TRBV20-1 with TRBJ2-5; 8 bases are a match to TRBD2. Germline CDR1 and CDR2: DFQATT and SNEGSKA (reference sequence). The CDR3 covers 16 residues. J gave up 0 bases and V 5 bases, and 11 bases lay outside the gene matches. The CDR3 DNA reads as TGCAGTGCTCCTCGGGGGGGTTTGGCCAACCAAGAGACCCAGTACTTC. Its protein is CSAPRGGLANQETQYF.

The V and J genes are TRBV25-1 and TRBJ2-1; 9 nucleotides agree with TRBD2. Germline V gene sequence: CDR1 MGHDK, CDR2 SYGVNS. The CDR3 is 15 residues long. V was clipped by 6 bases and J by 5 bases; unmatched bases: 8. The DNA of the CDR3 is TGTGCCAGCAGCCCCCTAGCGGGACTAAACAATGAGCAGTTCTTC. It yields the protein CASSPLAGLNNEQFF.

This clonotype has a count of ten or more. The J gene is TRBJ1-1, the V gene TRBV5-1; D is unclear. Trimming left V 0 bases short and J 6 bases short, with 12 bases between. The germline CDR1 and CDR2 sequences are SGHRS and YFSETQ. The CDR3 consists of 14 residues. CDR3 sequence reads: CASSLAGREAEAFF. The DNA for the CDR3 is TGCGCCAGCAGCTTGGCCGGAAGGGAGGCTGAAGCTTTCTTT.

The chain recombines TRBV7-9 with TRBJ1-2, with D unclear. The CDR3 loop spans 12 amino acids. Trimming shortened V by 5 bases and J by 10 bases, and 14 bases separated the two germline ends. Per the germline V gene, CDR1 is SEHNR and CDR2 is FQNEAQ (reference sequence). The chain's CDR3 is CASSLAVSDYTF. The CDR3 DNA reads TGTGCCAGCAGCCTCGCGGTCAGCGACTACACCTTC.

This clonotype was found many times. This chain joins TRBV29-1 and TRBJ2-3, with 8 positions matching TRBD1. V lost 6 bases and J lost 1; bases outside the gene matches: 0. Germline CDR1 and CDR2: SQVTM and ANQGSEA. CDR3 length equals 12 residues. Here the CDR3 DNA reads TGCAGCGTGACAGGGGGCACAGATACGCAGTATTTT. Translating it yields CSVTGGTDTQYF.

The chain is built from TRBV29-1 and TRBJ2-2; 9 nucleotides match TRBD1. This CDR3 contains 14 residues. From germline, CDR1 is SQVTM and CDR2 ANQGSEA. V shed 3 bases, J shed 1 base, and the junction held 0 bases outside the gene matches. The DNA for the CDR3 is TGCAGCGTTGAGACAGGGGGGAACACCGGGGAGCTGTTTTTT. Residues: CSVETGGNTGELFF.

This clonotype was found a few times. The rearrangement joins TRBV5-5 to TRBJ1-4; TRBD1 is a possible D gene (5 bases). The CDR3 has 16 amino acids. Germline lookup yields CDR1 SGHKS and CDR2 YYEKEE (reference sequence). V dropped 5 bases and J dropped 5 bases, with 19 bases sitting between them. The CDR3 sequence: CASSSKTGTDNEKLFF. CDR3 coding DNA: TGTGCCAGCAGTTCGAAAACCGGGACGGACAATGAAAAACTGTTTTTT.

This clonotype was observed a few times. The rearrangement links TRBV4-1 to TRBJ1-6, with 9 positions matching TRBD1. The J segment lost 9 bases and the V segment lost 3 bases, leaving 9 bases of the junction unmatched. The CDR3 is 16 amino acids. Germline lookup yields CDR1 MGHRA and CDR2 YSYEKL. The CDR3 is CASSHTGQGSGSPLHF. CDR3 nucleotide sequence: TGCGCCAGCAGCCACACGGGACAGGGATCCGGTTCACCCCTCCACTTT.

This clonotype was seen more than once but under ten times. This rearrangement joins TRBV29-1 to TRBJ2-3, with a weak D call TRBD1 (6 bases). Germline CDR1 reads SQVTM; CDR2 reads ANQGSEA. The CDR3 consists of 16 residues. V lost 7 bases, J lost 1 base, and 21 bases lay in between. CDR3 in DNA: TGCAGCGCCTTTACTAGAAACCCAGGGGGCACAGATACGCAGTATTTT. Translated, it gives CSAFTRNPGGTDTQYF.